The 27 T cell receptor beta chains given below trace back to one sample, sequenced in a study of a mutant IDH1 vaccine in newly diagnosed glioma. The repertoire was sequenced with immunoSEQ multiplex PCR; TCRdb's copy has only in-frame clones and lacks some. This table has tens of thousands of clones, more than 75% appearing once. Their cognate antigens are unknown. This sample's time point: week 23, last vaccination. Mutant IDH1 20-mer peptide, at 300 ug, made up each vaccine dose, with topical imiquimod. This material consisted of PBMCs, taken from a glioma patient whose treatment included an IDH1 peptide vaccine. The receptor set was obtained from a man aged 35 to 55 with glioma.

The V and J genes are TRBV6-5 and TRBJ2-1; D unclear. Germline CDR1 is MNHEY and CDR2 is SVGAGI. The CDR3 contains 15 residues. V lost 0 bases to trimming and J lost 3 bases, with 9 bases between them. CDR3 nucleotides: TGTGCCAGCAGTTACTCGTACGAGAACTACAATGAGCAGTTCTTC. This codes for CASSYSYENYNEQFF.

This chain links TRBV6-5 with TRBJ2-1, with TRBD2 as a possible D gene (5 bases). The V and J ends lost 0 bases and 10 bases respectively, with 19 bases between them. The germline V gene encodes CDR1 MNHEY and CDR2 SVGAGI. The CDR3 is made up of 16 amino acids. CDR3: CASSYSSGIPKREQFF. The CDR3 DNA reads TGTGCCAGCAGTTACTCCAGCGGAATACCCAAAAGGGAGCAGTTCTTC.

V is TRBV29-1 and J is TRBJ1-2; 12 bases line up with TRBD1. Germline assignment: CDR1 SQVTM and CDR2 ANQGSEA. The CDR3 consists of 12 residues. With V trimmed by 5 bases and J by 10 bases, 5 bases remained unmatched. For the CDR3, the DNA is TGCAGCGTTAGGGACAGGGGGCGTGACTACACCTTC. Protein product: CSVRDRGRDYTF.

The V call is TRBV19, the J call TRBJ1-5; no definite D call. Germline CDR1 reads LNHDA; CDR2 reads SQIVND (reference sequence). Trimming took off 2 bases at V and 4 bases at J, with 6 bases between the two ends. The CDR3 runs to 13 residues. The DNA for the CDR3 is TGTGCCAGTAGTATACTGGGGAATCAGCCCCAGCATTTT. This encodes CASSILGNQPQHF.

The table lists this clone with a few counts. The chain couples TRBV27 to TRBJ2-1; 12 bases align to TRBD2. CDR3 size: 16 residues. The V gene's germline CDR1 is MNHEY and CDR2 SMNVEV (reference sequence). The trim removed 7 bases at V and 8 bases at J, leaving 12 bases unmatched. Written as DNA, the CDR3 is TGTGCCAGCAACAAAAGACTAGCGGGAGTGGTAGATGAGCAGTTCTTC. As protein: CASNKRLAGVVDEQFF.

The chain uses TRBV5-1 and TRBJ2-5; unclear D gene. CDR3 length: 14 residues. V lost 0 bases and J 7 bases, leaving 13 bases between the germline ends. Germline V CDR1 and CDR2: SGHRS, YFSETQ. CDR3 coding DNA: TGCGCCAGCAGCTTGGGATCGTCACCCAGGACCCAGTACTTC. Its protein is CASSLGSSPRTQYF. The full variable domain, in which reference TRBV5-1 and TRBJ2-5 provide the parts outside the CDR3, is KAGVTQTPRYLIKTRGQQVTLSCSPISGHRSVSWYQQTPGQGLQFLFEYFSETQRNKGNFPGRFSGRQFSNSRSEMNVSTLELGDSALYLCASSLGSSPRTQYFGPGTRLLVL.

This sequence joins TRBV18 and TRBJ1-1; D is unresolved. V was pared by 0 bases and J by 0 bases, with 11 bases between. CDR1 and CDR2 from the germline V gene are KGHSH and LQKENI. This CDR3 comprises 16 residues. The CDR3 spells CASSPPARTLNTEAFF. CDR3 DNA sequence: TGTGCCAGCTCACCACCGGCACGGACCTTGAACACTGAAGCTTTCTTT.

The CDR3 nucleotides are TGTGCCAGCAGCGCTCCGGGACAGGGGCGGACTGAAGCTTTCTTT. This translates into CASSAPGQGRTEAFF. J is TRBJ1-1 and V is TRBV9, with TRBD1 matching over 10 bases. Germline CDR1 and CDR2: SGDLS and YYNGEE. The CDR3 consists of 15 residues. V lost 3 bases and J lost 5; bases outside the gene matches: 7.

In nucleotides, the CDR3 is TGTGCCAGCAGTGACAGGGACAGGGGCTATGGCTACACCTTC. Its translation is CASSDRDRGYGYTF. The rearrangement uses TRBV6-5 and TRBJ1-2; 10 bases agree with TRBD1. Germline-derived CDR1 and CDR2 are MNHEY and SVGAGI. This CDR3 is built from 14 residues. V trimming: 5 bases; J trimming: 4 bases; junction bases outside the gene matches: 4.

The chain recombines TRBV5-1 with TRBJ2-2; no reliable D call. Germline V CDR1 and CDR2: SGHRS, YFSETQ. Trimming took off 5 bases at V and 0 bases at J, with 14 bases between the two ends. The CDR3 covers 16 residues. The CDR3: CASRGSEFANTGELFF. The DNA for the CDR3 is TGCGCCAGCAGGGGGTCAGAGTTCGCGAACACCGGGGAGCTGTTTTTT. Together with reference TRBV5-1 and TRBJ2-2, the CDR3 gives the full variable domain: KAGVTQTPRYLIKTRGQQVTLSCSPISGHRSVSWYQQTPGQGLQFLFEYFSETQRNKGNFPGRFSGRQFSNSRSEMNVSTLELGDSALYLCASRGSEFANTGELFFGEGSRLTVL.

The chain combines TRBV5-4 with TRBJ2-7; no clear D gene. The V end lost 0 bases, the J end lost 4 bases, and 2 bases lay between the germline ends. Germline CDR1 SGHNT, CDR2 YYREEE (reference sequence). The CDR3 is 11 residues long. CDR3 coding DNA: TGTGCCAGCAGCTTGGATTACGAGCAGTACTTC. Its protein is CASSLDYEQYF.

The rearrangement uses TRBV9 and TRBJ2-3; D might be TRBD2 (6 bases). Germline V gives CDR1 SGDLS, CDR2 YYNGEE. The CDR3 is 15 amino acids. Deletions cut 0 bases from V and 2 bases from J, with 10 bases between. The DNA of the CDR3 is TGTGCCAGCAGCGTAGCGGGAGTGTTCACAGATACGCAGTATTTT. It is translated as CASSVAGVFTDTQYF.

The chain links TRBV29-1 to TRBJ2-1, with no clear D. This CDR3 region has 10 residues. Per the germline V gene, CDR1 is SQVTM and CDR2 is ANQGSEA. V shed 4 bases and J shed 8 bases, with 6 bases lying between them. CDR3: CSVVGYEQFF. CDR3 DNA: TGCAGCGTTGTTGGTTATGAGCAGTTCTTC.

The V call is TRBV7-9, the J call TRBJ1-2; the match to TRBD1 covers 7 bases. The J segment lost 4 bases and the V segment lost 5 bases, leaving 19 bases of the junction unmatched. The CDR3 totals 18 residues. CDR1 is SEHNR and CDR2 is FQNEAQ in the germline V gene (reference sequence). In DNA, the CDR3 is TGTGCCAGCAGCCCCTTGCGCACTCGACAGGGCGAGACCTATGGCTACACCTTC. Translation gives CASSPLRTRQGETYGYTF.

The V gene is TRBV7-9, the J gene TRBJ2-7, with TRBD2 matching over 8 bases. The CDR3 runs to 16 residues. The V segment lost 1 base and the J segment 2 bases; nucleotides outside the gene matches: 7. Germline CDR1 is SEHNR and CDR2 is FQNEAQ (reference sequence). CDR3: CASSLGVTREAYEQYF. The CDR3 DNA follows: TGTGCCAGCAGCTTAGGGGTTACGCGGGAGGCCTACGAGCAGTACTTC. The full variable domain, with the rest looked up from reference TRBV7-9 and TRBJ2-7, is DTGVSQNPRHKITKRGQNVTFRCDPISEHNRLYWYRQTLGQGPEFLTYFQNEAQLEKSRLLSDRFSAERPKGSFSTLEIQRTEQGDSAMYLCASSLGVTREAYEQYFGPGTRLTVT.

The chain is built from TRBV18 and TRBJ2-3, with 8 bases identical to TRBD1. The CDR3 consists of 12 residues. The V gene's germline CDR1 is KGHSH and CDR2 LQKENI. J was trimmed by 10 bases and V by 5 bases; bases with no gene match: 5. CDR3 sequence reads: CASSNDRGPQYF. The CDR3 nucleotides are TGTGCCAGCTCAAACGACAGGGGTCCGCAGTATTTT.

V is TRBV4-1 and J is TRBJ2-2, with 8 bases fitting TRBD1. V gave up 3 bases and J gave up 8 bases; unmatched junction bases: 5. This CDR3 has 14 amino acids. Germline CDR1 reads MGHRA; CDR2 reads YSYEKL. This CDR3 reads CASSQGQVEGELFF. The CDR3 nucleotides read TGCGCCAGCAGCCAGGGACAGGTTGAGGGGGAGCTGTTTTTT.

The chain uses TRBV7-8 and TRBJ2-2, with TRBD1 matching 7 bases. Germline CDR1 reads SGHVS; CDR2 reads FQNEAQ. The CDR3 sequence is 19 residues long. Trimming at V came to 0 bases and at J to 0 bases, leaving 10 bases not matched to a gene. CDR3 in amino acids: CASSLASQGYLANTGELFF. The DNA of the CDR3 is TGTGCCAGCAGCTTAGCCTCACAGGGGTACTTAGCGAACACCGGGGAGCTGTTTTTT.

The V call is TRBV4-2, the J call TRBJ2-3; 7 bases match TRBD2. This CDR3 comprises 17 residues. Germline values: CDR1 LGHNA, CDR2 YNFKEQ. Trimming cost V 3 bases and J 0 bases; bases outside gene matches: 9. CDR3 residues: CASSQVSSGASTDTQYF. The CDR3 DNA follows: TGTGCCAGCAGCCAGGTCTCTAGCGGTGCTAGCACAGATACGCAGTATTTT.

The chain employs TRBV2 and TRBJ2-1, with D maybe TRBD2 (6 bases). Germline loops: CDR1 SNHLY, CDR2 FYNNEI. The CDR3 spans 15 residues. V lost 6 bases and J lost 2, with 14 bases in between. CDR3 DNA sequence: TGTGCCAGCAGGGAGGGAGTAACAACCTACAATGAGCAGTTCTTC. It is translated as CASREGVTTYNEQFF.

The chain combines TRBV2 with TRBJ1-2; D remains ambiguous. The CDR3 is 14 residues long. CDR1 and CDR2 (germline): SNHLY, FYNNEI. V was pared by 3 bases and J by 5 bases, with 13 bases between. The CDR3 region has the DNA TGTGCCAGCAGTGATAGGCCGGGCCGGTATGGCTACACCTTC. It encodes CASSDRPGRYGYTF.

This chain connects TRBV2 to TRBJ2-7; the D call may be TRBD1 or TRBD2 (5 bases each). This CDR3 is built from 15 residues. V was cut by 3 bases and J by 2 bases, with 14 bases left in between. The germline CDR1 and CDR2 sequences are SNHLY and FYNNEI. CDR3 coding DNA: TGTGCCAGCAGTGACCATCTGGGGGAAACCTACGAGCAGTACTTC. This sequence encodes CASSDHLGETYEQYF. Variable domain in full (rest from reference TRBV2 and TRBJ2-7): EPEVTQTPSHQVTQMGQEVILRCVPISNHLYFYWYRQILGQKVEFLVSFYNNEISEKSEIFDDQFSVERPDGSNFTLKIRSTKLEDSAMYFCASSDHLGETYEQYFGPGTRLTVT.

This chain uses TRBV5-1 with TRBJ2-5; 9 bases align to TRBD1. This CDR3 has 15 residues. Germline V CDR1 and CDR2: SGHRS, YFSETQ. Unmatched junction bases numbered 7, after V lost 4 bases and J lost 3 bases. This chain's CDR3 is CASSIGTGYEETQYF. The CDR3 coding sequence is TGCGCCAGCAGCATCGGGACAGGGTATGAAGAGACCCAGTACTTC.

The CDR3 nucleotides read TGTGCCAGCAGGCCCGTCGGCACAGATACGCAGTATTTT. Translation: CASRPVGTDTQYF. The chain links TRBV27 to TRBJ2-3; D gene ambiguous. The V gene lost 6 bases and the J gene lost 1 base, with 8 bases spanning the gap. The CDR3 is 13 amino acids. Germline CDR1 and CDR2: MNHEY and SMNVEV (reference sequence).

V and J are TRBV11-3 and TRBJ2-1; tentative D call: TRBD1 (6 bases). The CDR3 is 13 amino acids. The V gene's germline CDR1 is SGHNT and CDR2 YENEEA. The V end was cut by 4 bases, the J end by 5 bases, with 9 bases between. As DNA, the CDR3 is TGTGCCAGCAGCTCGGACAGAGACAATGAGCAGTTCTTC. As protein: CASSSDRDNEQFF.

In its sample, this clone was seen once. The chain employs TRBV2 and TRBJ1-2; no reliable D call. Trimming took 4 bases from V and 3 from J, leaving 3 bases between them. Germline loops: CDR1 SNHLY, CDR2 FYNNEI. The length of the CDR3 is 11 residues. CDR3 protein: CASSGYYGYTF. CDR3 sequence (DNA): TGTGCCAGCAGTGGGTACTATGGCTACACCTTC.

A note on this clone: One end of the junction does not line up with germline, which may come from a read error. V gene TRBV5-4 combines with J gene TRBJ1-5, with D tentatively TRBD1 (6 bases). The CDR3 loop spans 14 amino acids. CDR1 and CDR2 (germline): SGHNT, YYREEE (reference sequence). The CDR3 is CASSFPGGKQPQHF. The CDR3 bases are TGTGCCAGCAGCTTTCCCGGGGGCAAACAGCCCCAGCATTTT.